This TCR beta chain was identified in a study of T cell changes during pregnancy in multiple sclerosis. Germline V gene data show CDR1 as SNHLY and CDR2 as FYNNEI. Between the trimmed V and J ends, which lost 5 bases and 0 bases, there was a span of 12 bases. The CDR3 is made up of 15 amino acids. Some clones are missing from TCRdb's copy, which holds only in-frame ones; the method was immunoSEQ multiplex PCR. The data show roughly 20,000 clones, roughly 91% seen once. This clonotype was sampled from a female donor with multiple sclerosis, enrolled in a pregnancy study. The chain is built from TRBV2 and TRBJ2-3, with a possible D match to TRBD1 (5 bases). Here the sequenced sample was CD8+ T cells from peripheral blood mononuclear cells, taken in the first trimester of pregnancy. The CDR3 loop is CASSPWTSSTDTQYF. The DNA for the CDR3 is TGTGCCAGCAGTCCTTGGACATCTAGCACAGATACGCAGTATTTT.